The 21 T cell receptor beta chains given below trace back to one sample, sequenced in a study of cytomegalovirus exposure and HLA in healthy donors. Only in-frame clones appear in the TCRdb table, and some are missing; sequencing was by immunoSEQ multiplex PCR. This table has roughly 200,000 clones, around nine tenths appearing once. The sample comprised PBMCs. The receptor set was obtained from a man aged 25-40 years in good health and CMV-seropositive.

V usage is TRBV28 and J usage is TRBJ1-2; possibly TRBD1 for D (6 bases). Looked up from germline, CDR1 is MDHEN and CDR2 is SYDVKM. The V end lost 10 bases, the J end lost 2 bases, and 26 bases lay between the germline ends. CDR3 length equals 17 residues. CDR3 sequence (DNA): TGTGCCACACTAGAAGGGGGGGTAACCCGGGGGAACTATGGCTACACCTTC. Its protein product is CATLEGGVTRGNYGYTF.

The rearrangement uses TRBV9 and TRBJ2-7, with a possible D match to TRBD1 (5 bases). V was shortened by 2 bases and J by 0 bases, with 9 bases between the two germline ends. The CDR3 consists of 14 residues. CDR1 and CDR2 (germline): SGDLS, YYNGEE. CDR3 sequence: CASSVSDSSYEQYF. DNA for the CDR3: TGTGCCAGCAGCGTCAGTGACAGCTCCTACGAGCAGTACTTC. Full variable domain (outside the CDR3, taken from reference TRBV9 and TRBJ2-7): DSGVTQTPKHLITATGQRVTLRCSPRSGDLSVYWYQQSLDQGLQFLIQYYNGEERAKGNILERFSAQQFPDLHSELNLSSLELGDSALYFCASSVSDSSYEQYFGPGTRLTVT.

This clone showed up just once. J is TRBJ1-1 and V is TRBV28; a weak D match, TRBD1 (6 bases). Germline CDR1 reads MDHEN; CDR2 reads SYDVKM. The ends were cut back, 6 bases at V and 0 bases at J, with 14 bases in the middle. This CDR3 is 15 amino acids long. CDR3 bases: TGTGCCAGCAGACCGTGGACAGCCATGAACACTGAAGCTTTCTTT. This encodes CASRPWTAMNTEAFF.

V usage is TRBV6-5 and J usage is TRBJ2-7; D may be TRBD1 (5 bases). CDR1 MNHEY and CDR2 SVGAGI come from the germline V gene. The CDR3 has 14 residues. Trimming cost V 2 bases and J 3 bases, with 11 bases left between them. CDR3 in amino acids: CASSYNRQYYEQYF. CDR3 DNA: TGTGCCAGCAGTTACAACAGACAGTACTACGAGCAGTACTTC.

The chain recombines TRBV5-1 with TRBJ1-2; a possible D gene is TRBD1 (6 bases). CDR3 length: 15 residues. The germline V gene has CDR1 SGHRS and CDR2 YFSETQ. Trimming left V 1 base short and J 3 bases short, with 13 bases between. CDR3 nucleotides: TGCGCCAGCAGCTTGTCGGCAGGGGTGGACTATGGCTACACCTTC. It is translated as CASSLSAGVDYGYTF.

V is TRBV28 and J is TRBJ1-1; 7 positions agree with TRBD1. The J segment lost 1 base and the V segment lost 2 bases, leaving 4 bases of the junction unmatched. Germline V gene data show CDR1 as MDHEN and CDR2 as SYDVKM. The CDR3 loop spans 15 amino acids. The CDR3 region has the DNA TGTGCCAGCAGTTTACTTGGACAGGCGAACACTGAAGCTTTCTTT. This sequence encodes CASSLLGQANTEAFF.

V is TRBV5-1 and J is TRBJ2-5; 11 nucleotides match TRBD2. The CDR3 length is 16 residues. Germline CDR1 SGHRS, CDR2 YFSETQ. Trimming removed 4 bases from V and 4 bases from J; junction bases left unmatched: 9. CDR3 bases: TGCGCCAGCAGCAGGGCCCTAGCGGGGGGTGTAGAGACCCAGTACTTC. Protein product: CASSRALAGGVETQYF.

The chain combines TRBV5-1 with TRBJ1-1; 7 bases agree with TRBD1. V lost 4 bases to trimming and J lost 9 bases; unmatched junction nucleotides: 12. Germline V CDR1 and CDR2: SGHRS, YFSETQ. The CDR3 is made up of 14 amino acids. CDR3 nucleotide sequence: TGCGCCAGCAGCGACGACAGGGAGTACTCTAAAGCTTTCTTT. This translates into CASSDDREYSKAFF.

To note about this clone: Germline is not matched at one junction end, which may reflect a read error. The gene calls are TRBV10-2 and TRBJ1-1; D unresolved. Per germline, CDR1 WSHSY and CDR2 SAAADI. The CDR3 has 14 amino acids. CDR3: CASSESARNSEAFF. Written as DNA, the CDR3 is TGCGCCAGCAGTGAGTCGGCCCGGAACTCTGAAGCTTTCTTT.

The CDR3 DNA reads as TGCGCCAGCAGCTTCAGCACGACTAGCGCCTACGAGCAGTACTTC. Amino acid sequence: CASSFSTTSAYEQYF. V usage is TRBV4-1 and J usage is TRBJ2-7, with 8 positions matching TRBD2. The CDR3 has 15 amino acids. The V gene's germline CDR1 is MGHRA and CDR2 YSYEKL. Losses at the gene ends were 5 bases for V and 2 bases for J; bases not matched to a gene: 8.

This chain joins TRBV25-1 and TRBJ2-5; D call uncertain. V gave up 0 bases and J gave up 4 bases, with 3 bases separating them. Germline V gene lookup returns CDR1 MGHDK and CDR2 SYGVNS. The CDR3 sequence is 12 residues long. CDR3 nucleotide sequence: TGTGCCAGCAGTGAATACCCAGAGACCCAGTACTTC. Its protein product is CASSEYPETQYF.

The gene calls are TRBV29-1 and TRBJ2-7, with TRBD1 identical over 8 bases. The germline CDR1 and CDR2 sequences are SQVTM and ANQGSEA. The V segment lost 5 bases and the J segment 4 bases; nucleotides outside the gene matches: 4. The CDR3 length is 12 residues. The CDR3 DNA is TGCAGCGTTTCCGGGACAGGTTACGAGCAGTACTTC. Translated, it gives CSVSGTGYEQYF.

The genes are TRBV4-1 and TRBJ1-1; 10 positions agree with TRBD1. The CDR3 loop spans 15 amino acids. J gave up 5 bases and V 3 bases, and 6 bases lay outside the gene matches. Germline CDR1 is MGHRA and CDR2 is YSYEKL. Written as DNA, the CDR3 is TGCGCCAGCAGCCATGAGGACAGGGGGTGGACTGAAGCTTTCTTT. It encodes CASSHEDRGWTEAFF.

The chain employs TRBV4-1 and TRBJ2-1; D perhaps matches TRBD2 (6 bases). The CDR3 is made up of 14 amino acids. Trimming left V 5 bases short and J 6 bases short, with 14 bases between. From germline, CDR1 is MGHRA and CDR2 YSYEKL. CDR3 sequence: CASSKGTSFNEQFF. CDR3 nucleotides: TGCGCCAGCAGCAAGGGGACTTCTTTCAATGAGCAGTTCTTC.

The genes are TRBV28 and TRBJ2-7; 10 bases align to TRBD2. The germline V gene has CDR1 MDHEN and CDR2 SYDVKM. This CDR3 has 15 residues. With V trimmed by 5 bases and J by 5 bases, 9 bases remained unmatched. The CDR3 sequence is CASSLAGTSAHEQYF. In DNA, the CDR3 is TGTGCCAGCAGTCTCGCCGGGACTAGCGCCCACGAGCAGTACTTC.

The V gene is TRBV19, the J gene TRBJ1-2; D gene uncertain. The CDR3 covers 12 residues. CDR1 and CDR2 from the germline V gene are LNHDA and SQIVND (reference sequence). V lost 2 bases, J lost 14 bases, and 15 bases lay in between. The CDR3 is CASSIRAGPTTF. Here the CDR3 DNA reads TGTGCCAGTAGTATAAGGGCAGGCCCTACGACCTTC.

This chain uses TRBV6-5 with TRBJ1-2; tentatively, D is TRBD1 (6 bases). This CDR3 contains 13 residues. Trimming left V 7 bases short and J 0 bases short, with 9 bases between. Germline V lookup: CDR1 MNHEY, CDR2 SVGAGI. CDR3 DNA sequence: TGTGCCAGCAAGGGGGGCACTAACTATGGCTACACCTTC. As protein: CASKGGTNYGYTF.

The chain links TRBV30 to TRBJ2-2; 11 bases are shared with TRBD2. The germline V gene encodes CDR1 GTSNPN and CDR2 SVGIG (reference sequence). V trimming: 3 bases; J trimming: 1 base; junction bases outside the gene matches: 1. The CDR3 is made up of 15 amino acids. DNA of the CDR3: TGTGCCTGGAGACTAGCGGGGGTGAACACCGGGGAGCTGTTTTTT. This translates into CAWRLAGVNTGELFF.

The chain joins TRBV28 to TRBJ1-5, with a tentative D call TRBD1 (6 bases). The length of the CDR3 is 14 residues. The V end was cut by 3 bases, the J end by 6 bases, with 12 bases between. CDR1 is MDHEN and CDR2 is SYDVKM in the germline V gene. The CDR3 loop is CASSFSGGGQPQHF. Here the CDR3 DNA reads TGTGCCAGCAGTTTTTCGGGGGGCGGTCAGCCCCAGCATTTT.

This chain links TRBV6-1 with TRBJ2-3; unclear D gene. V was trimmed by 2 bases and J by 7 bases, leaving 4 bases between them. The CDR3 runs 11 residues. The germline V gene encodes CDR1 MNHNS and CDR2 SASEGT. In nucleotides, the CDR3 is TGTGCCAGCAGTGAAATGAATACGCAGTATTTT. Amino acid sequence: CASSEMNTQYF.

For the CDR3, the DNA is TGTGCCAGCAGCTTACCGGGACGGGATGAGCAGTTCTTC. The encoded protein is CASSLPGRDEQFF. The chain is built from TRBV11-3 and TRBJ2-1; tentatively, D is TRBD1 or TRBD2 (5 bases each). CDR1 SGHNT and CDR2 YENEEA come from the germline V gene. This CDR3 has 13 residues. Trimming removed 2 bases at V and 8 bases at J, with 10 bases between. The entire variable domain, with the rest obtained from reference TRBV11-3 and TRBJ2-1, is as follows: EAGVVQSPRYKIIEKKQPVAFWCNPISGHNTLYWYLQNLGQGPELLIRYENEEAVDDSQLPKDRFSAERLKGVDSTLKIQPAELGDSAVYLCASSLPGRDEQFFGPGTRLTVL.